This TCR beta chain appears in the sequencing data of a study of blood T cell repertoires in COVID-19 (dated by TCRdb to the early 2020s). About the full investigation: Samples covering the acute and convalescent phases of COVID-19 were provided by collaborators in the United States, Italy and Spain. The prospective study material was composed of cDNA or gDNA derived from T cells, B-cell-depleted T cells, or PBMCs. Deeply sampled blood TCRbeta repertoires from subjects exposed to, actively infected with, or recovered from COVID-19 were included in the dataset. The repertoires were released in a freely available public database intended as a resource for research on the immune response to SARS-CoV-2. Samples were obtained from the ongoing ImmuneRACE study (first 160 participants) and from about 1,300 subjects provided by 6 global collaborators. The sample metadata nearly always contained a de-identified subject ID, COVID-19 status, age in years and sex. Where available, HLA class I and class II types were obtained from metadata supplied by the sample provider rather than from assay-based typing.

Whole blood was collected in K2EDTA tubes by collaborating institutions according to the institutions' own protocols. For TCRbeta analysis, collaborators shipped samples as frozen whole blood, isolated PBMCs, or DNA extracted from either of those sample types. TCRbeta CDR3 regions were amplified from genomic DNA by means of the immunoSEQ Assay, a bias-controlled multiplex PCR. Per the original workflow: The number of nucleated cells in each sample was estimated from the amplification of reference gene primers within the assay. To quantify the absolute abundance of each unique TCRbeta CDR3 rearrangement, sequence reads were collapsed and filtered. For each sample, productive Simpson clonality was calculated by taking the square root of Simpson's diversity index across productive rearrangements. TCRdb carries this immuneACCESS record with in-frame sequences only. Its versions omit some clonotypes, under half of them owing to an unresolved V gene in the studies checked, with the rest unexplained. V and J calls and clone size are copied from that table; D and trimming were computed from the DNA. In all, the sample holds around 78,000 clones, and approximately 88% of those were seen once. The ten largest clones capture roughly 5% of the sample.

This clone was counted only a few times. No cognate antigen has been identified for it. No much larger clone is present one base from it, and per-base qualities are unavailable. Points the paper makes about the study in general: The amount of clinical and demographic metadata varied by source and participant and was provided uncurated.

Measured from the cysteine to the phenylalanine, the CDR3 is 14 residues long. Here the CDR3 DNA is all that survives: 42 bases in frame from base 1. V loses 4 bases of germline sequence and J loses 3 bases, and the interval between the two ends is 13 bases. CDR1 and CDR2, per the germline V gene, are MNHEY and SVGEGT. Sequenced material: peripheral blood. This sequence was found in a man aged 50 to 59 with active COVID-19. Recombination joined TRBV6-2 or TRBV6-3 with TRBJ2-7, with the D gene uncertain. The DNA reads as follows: TGTGCCAGCAGTTGGTTAGGAGTGGGCTACGAGCAGTACTTC. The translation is CASSWLGVGYEQYF.